The 25 T cell receptor beta chains reported below all come from one sample, sequenced in a study of cytomegalovirus exposure and HLA in healthy donors. The PCR contained 60 Vbeta and 13 Jbeta primers. The protocol was immunoSEQ multiplex PCR, while the TCRdb copy is restricted to in-frame clones and leaves out a portion. The sample lists about 270,000 clones, about 66% seen once, with 2% to 2.5% in the top ten. The sequenced material came from PBMCs. The receptors derive from a female donor in good health and CMV-seronegative.

There are a few counts of this clone. The J gene is TRBJ1-1, the V gene TRBV19; weak D call: TRBD1 (5 bases). The CDR3 totals 14 residues. V was cut by 4 bases and J by 2 bases, with 11 bases left in between. Germline V CDR1 and CDR2: LNHDA, SQIVND (reference sequence). CDR3 region: CASSTGLGNTEAFF. CDR3 bases: TGTGCCAGTAGTACGGGACTGGGTAACACTGAAGCTTTCTTT. Supplemented by reference TRBV19 and TRBJ1-1, the full variable domain reads DGGITQSPKYLFRKEGQNVTLSCEQNLNHDAMYWYRQDPGQGLRLIYYSQIVNDFQKGDIAEGYSVSREKKESFPLTVTSAQKNPTAFYLCASSTGLGNTEAFFGQGTRLTVV.

The CDR3, as DNA: TGCGCCAGCAGCCAAGCCCCACCGACTAGCGCCTCCTACGAGCAGTACTTC. It translates to CASSQAPPTSASYEQYF. The chain uses TRBV4-1 and TRBJ2-7, with 8 nucleotides matching TRBD2. V gave up 1 base and J gave up 0 bases; unmatched junction bases: 8. The CDR3 contains 17 residues. The germline gives CDR1 MGHRA, CDR2 YSYEKL.

With respect to this clone: One end of the junction is discordant with germline, which a read error may explain. The V call is TRBV7-9, the J call TRBJ1-2; possible D gene TRBD1, 5 bases. Germline CDR1 reads SEHNR; CDR2 reads FQNEAQ (reference sequence). The CDR3 covers 17 residues. CDR3 in DNA: TGTTCCAGCAGCTTAGCGGAATTTGGGGCAGCAATCTATGGCTACACCTTC. Translated: CSSSLAEFGAAIYGYTF.

The sample holds a few counts of this clone. The chain combines TRBV18 with TRBJ1-5; D call uncertain. V was trimmed by 1 base and J by 0 bases, leaving 7 bases between them. Germline CDR1 and CDR2: KGHSH and LQKENI. The CDR3 sequence is 15 residues long. In DNA form, the CDR3 reads TGTGCCAGCTCACCACAAGCACCTAGCAATCAGCCCCAGCATTTT. Amino acid sequence: CASSPQAPSNQPQHF.

The gene calls are TRBV7-9 and TRBJ2-7; no clear D gene. This CDR3 is 14 amino acids long. V dropped 0 bases and J dropped 3 bases, with 9 bases sitting between them. Germline CDR1 is SEHNR and CDR2 is FQNEAQ (reference sequence). In DNA, the CDR3 is TGTGCCAGCAGCTTAGCCGGAGCCTACTACGAGCAGTACTTC. Translating it yields CASSLAGAYYEQYF.

The gene calls are TRBV2 and TRBJ2-5; 9 positions match TRBD1. Germline V gives CDR1 SNHLY, CDR2 FYNNEI. V was clipped by 6 bases and J by 3 bases; unmatched bases: 8. This CDR3 is 15 amino acids long. The DNA for the CDR3 is TGTGCCAGCAGGGGACAGGGCCAGGCGAAAGAGACCCAGTACTTC. Protein: CASRGQGQAKETQYF.

This clone appeared a single time. The chain joins TRBV4-2 to TRBJ2-1; 7 nucleotides agree with TRBD2. Germline assignment: CDR1 LGHNA and CDR2 YNFKEQ. Trimming cost V 4 bases and J 5 bases; bases outside gene matches: 14. This CDR3 comprises 17 residues. Here the CDR3 reads CASSPMTRGREDNEQFF. The CDR3 DNA reads as TGTGCCAGCAGCCCCATGACTCGGGGGAGGGAAGACAATGAGCAGTTCTTC.

The V and J genes are TRBV19 and TRBJ2-7, with TRBD1 identical over 8 bases. V lost 6 bases to trimming and J lost 3 bases; unmatched junction nucleotides: 4. The CDR3 runs to 13 residues. The germline gives CDR1 LNHDA, CDR2 SQIVND (reference sequence). CDR3 sequence: CASSFGQGYEQYF. CDR3 coding DNA: TGTGCCAGTAGCTTCGGACAGGGCTACGAGCAGTACTTC.

The V call is TRBV28, the J call TRBJ1-2; 8 nucleotides match TRBD1. The J segment lost 8 bases and the V segment lost 4 bases, leaving 6 bases of the junction unmatched. Germline V gives CDR1 MDHEN, CDR2 SYDVKM. This CDR3 is built from 13 residues. The chain's CDR3 is CASSSDRVGGYTF. The DNA of the CDR3 is TGTGCCAGCAGTTCGGACAGGGTGGGAGGCTACACCTTC.

The chain uses TRBV29-1 and TRBJ1-2; tentative D call: TRBD1 (6 bases). The CDR3 runs to 15 residues. CDR1 SQVTM and CDR2 ANQGSEA come from the germline V gene. V lost 2 bases to trimming and J lost 7 bases, with 20 bases between them. CDR3 region: CSVESGPGGRVGYTF. The CDR3 coding sequence is TGCAGCGTTGAAAGTGGACCCGGGGGGCGCGTTGGCTACACCTTC.

This clone was counted a single time. This rearrangement joins TRBV5-1 to TRBJ2-7; D possibly corresponds to TRBD2 (7 bases). The CDR3 runs 16 residues. Between the trimmed V and J ends, which lost 5 bases and 6 bases, there was a span of 24 bases. The germline V gene encodes CDR1 SGHRS and CDR2 YFSETQ. This chain's CDR3 is CASSGGGRRDLREQYF. For the CDR3, the DNA is TGCGCCAGCAGTGGGGGGGGGCGGCGGGATCTTCGCGAGCAGTACTTC.

This chain connects TRBV19 to TRBJ1-1; 8 nucleotides align to TRBD1. Germline V gene data show CDR1 as LNHDA and CDR2 as SQIVND (reference sequence). J gave up 4 bases and V 6 bases, and 10 bases lay outside the gene matches. The CDR3 runs 15 residues. CDR3: CASRTPRTGFTEAFF. The DNA of the CDR3 is TGTGCCAGTAGAACCCCCCGGACAGGGTTCACTGAAGCTTTCTTT.

The chain uses TRBV27 and TRBJ2-7, with TRBD2 identical over 12 bases. Trimming removed 5 bases from V and 7 bases from J; junction bases left unmatched: 15. CDR3 size: 17 residues. Germline V gene lookup returns CDR1 MNHEY and CDR2 SMNVEV (reference sequence). In DNA form, the CDR3 reads TGTGCCAGCAGTGGACTAGCGGGATCGGTACCATTTCAGGAGCAGTACTTC. Its translation is CASSGLAGSVPFQEQYF.

This chain joins TRBV6-5 and TRBJ2-6; no clear D. The CDR3 totals 15 residues. V lost 0 bases and J lost 0, with 3 bases in between. Per germline, CDR1 MNHEY and CDR2 SVGAGI. CDR3 in amino acids: CASSYSLSGANVLTF. CDR3 nucleotides: TGTGCCAGCAGTTACTCCCTCTCTGGGGCCAACGTCCTGACTTTC.

The genes are TRBV4-1 and TRBJ2-7; 9 nucleotides line up with TRBD1. The CDR3 contains 14 residues. Germline V gene data show CDR1 as MGHRA and CDR2 as YSYEKL. The V segment lost 5 bases and the J segment 3 bases; nucleotides outside the gene matches: 5. CDR3 in amino acids: CASSTRTGDYEQYF. CDR3 sequence (DNA): TGCGCCAGCAGCACCCGGACAGGGGACTACGAGCAGTACTTC.

The V call is TRBV5-4, the J call TRBJ2-5; TRBD1 matches 11 bases. This CDR3 comprises 16 residues. Germline V lookup: CDR1 SGHNT, CDR2 YYREEE (reference sequence). V shed 4 bases, J shed 5 bases, and the junction held 10 bases outside the gene matches. The CDR3 loop is CASSRPGQGVAETQYF. The DNA of the CDR3 is TGTGCCAGCAGCCGCCCGGGACAGGGGGTGGCGGAGACCCAGTACTTC.

The rearrangement links TRBV2 to TRBJ2-7, with TRBD1 matching over 9 bases. CDR3 length: 14 residues. V lost 1 base to trimming and J lost 4 bases; unmatched junction nucleotides: 2. CDR1 and CDR2 from the germline V gene are SNHLY and FYNNEI. The CDR3 DNA is TGTGCCAGCAGTGAAGGGACAGGGGTGTACGAGCAGTACTTC. As protein: CASSEGTGVYEQYF.

The CDR3 bases are TGTGCCAGCAGTCCGACTAGCGGGGCGACAAATGAGCAGTTCTTC. Residues: CASSPTSGATNEQFF. The rearrangement joins TRBV6-4 to TRBJ2-1, with 11 bases aligning to TRBD2. The length of the CDR3 is 15 residues. Germline CDR1 MRHNA, CDR2 SNTAGT. The V gene end was trimmed by 5 bases and the J gene end by 7 bases; junction bases not matched to a gene: 7.

The chain uses TRBV5-6 and TRBJ1-2; 9 nucleotides align to TRBD1. The ends lost 0 bases at V and 1 base at J; junction bases unmatched: 4. The length of the CDR3 is 16 residues. The germline V gene has CDR1 SGHDT and CDR2 YYEEEE. CDR3: CASSLAGQGNNYGYTF. Written as DNA, the CDR3 is TGTGCCAGCAGCTTGGCGGGACAGGGCAATAACTATGGCTACACCTTC.

As for this clone: Other nucleotide sequences from this sample produce the same CDR3. This sequence joins TRBV27 and TRBJ1-2, with D maybe TRBD1 (6 bases). Trimming stripped 5 bases from V and 5 bases from J, with 12 bases between. Germline-derived CDR1 and CDR2 are MNHEY and SMNVEV (reference sequence). This CDR3 region has 13 residues. CDR3 protein: CASSPQGGYGYTF. CDR3 DNA: TGTGCCAGCAGTCCACAGGGAGGGTATGGCTACACCTTC.

The rearrangement joins TRBV25-1 to TRBJ2-7, with 7 bases lining up with TRBD1. Germline-derived CDR1 and CDR2 are MGHDK and SYGVNS. The CDR3 is 12 amino acids. The trim removed 4 bases at V and 5 bases at J, leaving 2 bases unmatched. The CDR3 sequence is CASSGGTDEQYF. CDR3 DNA: TGTGCCAGCAGTGGGGGGACAGACGAGCAGTACTTC.

This clone was picked up a small number of times. J is TRBJ1-2 and V is TRBV29-1, with D maybe TRBD1 (6 bases). The V gene lost 7 bases and the J gene lost 10 bases, with 19 bases spanning the gap. This CDR3 has 12 amino acids. CDR1 and CDR2 (germline): SQVTM, ANQGSEA. The CDR3 DNA is TGCAGCGGAGAGTGGGACATTTCGACCTACACCTTC. Translating gives CSGEWDISTYTF.

In this sample, this clone turned up once. The V gene is TRBV7-9, the J gene TRBJ2-7; 7 bases map to TRBD1. The V segment lost 5 bases and the J segment 6 bases; nucleotides outside the gene matches: 7. The germline gives CDR1 SEHNR, CDR2 FQNEAQ (reference sequence). CDR3 length equals 13 residues. CDR3 in DNA: TGTGCCAGCAGCAAAGGAGACAGGGCCGAGCAGTACTTC. Translation gives CASSKGDRAEQYF.

The rearrangement uses TRBV2 and TRBJ2-1; 11 bases match TRBD2. Germline assignment: CDR1 SNHLY and CDR2 FYNNEI. The CDR3 loop spans 15 amino acids. V shed 6 bases and J 9 bases; nucleotides not matched to a gene: 10. The CDR3 nucleotides are TGTGCCAGCAGCAGGGGACTAGCGGAGACGGGTGAGCAGTTCTTC. Translating gives CASSRGLAETGEQFF.

Note on this clone: This same CDR3 is encoded by further DNA sequences in the sample. The V call is TRBV5-1, the J call TRBJ2-7, with D hard to call. V was cut by 1 base and J by 3 bases, with 8 bases left in between. The germline V gene has CDR1 SGHRS and CDR2 YFSETQ. The CDR3 contains 13 residues. This CDR3 reads CASSLYPGYEQYF. As DNA, the CDR3 is TGCGCCAGCAGCTTGTATCCAGGCTACGAGCAGTACTTC.